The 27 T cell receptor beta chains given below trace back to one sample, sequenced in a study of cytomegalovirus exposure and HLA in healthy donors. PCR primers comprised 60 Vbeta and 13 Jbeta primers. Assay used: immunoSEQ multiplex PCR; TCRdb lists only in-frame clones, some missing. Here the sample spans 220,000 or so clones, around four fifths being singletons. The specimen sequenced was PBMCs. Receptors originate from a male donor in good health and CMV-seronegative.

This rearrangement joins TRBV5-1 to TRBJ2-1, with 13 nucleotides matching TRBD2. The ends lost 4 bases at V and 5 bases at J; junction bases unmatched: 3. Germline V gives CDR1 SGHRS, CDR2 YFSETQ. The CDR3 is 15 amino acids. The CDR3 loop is CASSPGLAGNNEQFF. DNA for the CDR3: TGCGCCAGCAGCCCGGGACTAGCGGGAAACAATGAGCAGTTCTTC.

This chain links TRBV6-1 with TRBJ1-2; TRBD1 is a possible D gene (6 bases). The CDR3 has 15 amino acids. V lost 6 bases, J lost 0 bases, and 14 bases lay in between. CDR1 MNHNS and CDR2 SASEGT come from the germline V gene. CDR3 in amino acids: CASREAPGANYGYTF. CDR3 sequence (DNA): TGTGCCAGCAGAGAGGCTCCAGGGGCTAACTATGGCTACACCTTC.

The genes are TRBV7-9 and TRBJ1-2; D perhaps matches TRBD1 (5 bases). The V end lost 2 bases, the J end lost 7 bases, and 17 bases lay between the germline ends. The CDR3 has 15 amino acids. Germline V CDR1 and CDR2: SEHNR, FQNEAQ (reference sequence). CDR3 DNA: TGTGCCAGCAGCTTATCTCGGCAGGGTAGCGGTGGCTACACCTTC. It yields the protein CASSLSRQGSGGYTF.

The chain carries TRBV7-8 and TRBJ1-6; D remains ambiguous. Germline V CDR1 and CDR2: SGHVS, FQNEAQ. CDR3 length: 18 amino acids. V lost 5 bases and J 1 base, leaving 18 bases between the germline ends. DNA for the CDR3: TGTGCCAGCAGCCAAGTCGGTGGCGGGAGGTCCTATAATTCACCCCTCCACTTT. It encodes CASSQVGGGRSYNSPLHF.

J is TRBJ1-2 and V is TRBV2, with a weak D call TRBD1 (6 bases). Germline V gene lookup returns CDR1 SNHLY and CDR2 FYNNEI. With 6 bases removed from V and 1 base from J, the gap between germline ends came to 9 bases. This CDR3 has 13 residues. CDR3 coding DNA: TGTGCCAGCAGCCGGGACATTAACTATGGCTACACCTTC. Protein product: CASSRDINYGYTF. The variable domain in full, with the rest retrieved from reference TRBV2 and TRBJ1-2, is EPEVTQTPSHQVTQMGQEVILRCVPISNHLYFYWYRQILGQKVEFLVSFYNNEISEKSEIFDDQFSVERPDGSNFTLKIRSTKLEDSAMYFCASSRDINYGYTFGSGTRLTVV.

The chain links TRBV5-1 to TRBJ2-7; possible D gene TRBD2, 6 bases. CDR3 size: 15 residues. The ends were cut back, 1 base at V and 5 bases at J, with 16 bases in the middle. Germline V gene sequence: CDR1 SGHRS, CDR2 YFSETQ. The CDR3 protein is CASSLILASQNEQYF. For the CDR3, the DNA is TGCGCCAGCAGCTTGATACTAGCTTCCCAGAACGAGCAGTACTTC.

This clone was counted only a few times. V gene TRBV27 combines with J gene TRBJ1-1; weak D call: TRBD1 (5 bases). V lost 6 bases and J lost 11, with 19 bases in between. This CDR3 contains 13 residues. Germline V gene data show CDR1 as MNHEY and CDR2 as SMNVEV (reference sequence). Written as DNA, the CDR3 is TGTGCCAGCAGCCCGCCCGAAAGCCGACAGGCTTTCTTT. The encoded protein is CASSPPESRQAFF.

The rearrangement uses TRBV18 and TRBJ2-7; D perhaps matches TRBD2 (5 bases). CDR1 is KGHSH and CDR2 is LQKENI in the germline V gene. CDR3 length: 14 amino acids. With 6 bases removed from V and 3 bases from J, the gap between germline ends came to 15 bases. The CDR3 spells CASSPIEGHYEQYF. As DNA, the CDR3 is TGTGCCAGCTCCCCTATAGAGGGCCACTACGAGCAGTACTTC. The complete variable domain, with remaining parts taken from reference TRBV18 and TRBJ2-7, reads NAGVMQNPRHLVRRRGQEARLRCSPMKGHSHVYWYRQLPEEGLKFMVYLQKENIIDESGMPKERFSAEFPKEGPSILRIQQVVRGDSAAYFCASSPIEGHYEQYFGPGTRLTVT.

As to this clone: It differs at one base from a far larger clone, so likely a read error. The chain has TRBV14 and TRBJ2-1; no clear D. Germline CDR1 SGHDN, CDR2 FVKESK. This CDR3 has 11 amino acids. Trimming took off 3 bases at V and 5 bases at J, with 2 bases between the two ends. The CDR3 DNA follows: TGTGCCAGCAGCCACAACAATGAGCAGTTCTTC. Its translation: CASSHNNEQFF.

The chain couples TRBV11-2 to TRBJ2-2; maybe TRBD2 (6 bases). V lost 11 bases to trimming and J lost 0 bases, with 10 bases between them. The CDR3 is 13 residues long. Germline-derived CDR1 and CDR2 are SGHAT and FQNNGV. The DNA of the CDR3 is TGTGCCGCGGGGTTTGCGAACACCGGGGAGCTGTTTTTT. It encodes CAAGFANTGELFF.

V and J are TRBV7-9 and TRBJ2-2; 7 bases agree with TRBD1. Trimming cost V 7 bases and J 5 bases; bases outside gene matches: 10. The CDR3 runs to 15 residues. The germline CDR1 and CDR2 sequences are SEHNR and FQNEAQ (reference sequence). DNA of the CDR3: TGTGCCAGCATCAACCGGGACAGAACAACCGGGGAGCTGTTTTTT. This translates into CASINRDRTTGELFF.

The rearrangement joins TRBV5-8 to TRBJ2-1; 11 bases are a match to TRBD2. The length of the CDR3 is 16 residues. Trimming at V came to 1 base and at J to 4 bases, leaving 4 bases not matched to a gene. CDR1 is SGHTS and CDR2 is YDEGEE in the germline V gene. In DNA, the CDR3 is TGTGCCAGCAGCTTGTGGGGGACTAGCGGTTACAATGAGCAGTTCTTC. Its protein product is CASSLWGTSGYNEQFF.

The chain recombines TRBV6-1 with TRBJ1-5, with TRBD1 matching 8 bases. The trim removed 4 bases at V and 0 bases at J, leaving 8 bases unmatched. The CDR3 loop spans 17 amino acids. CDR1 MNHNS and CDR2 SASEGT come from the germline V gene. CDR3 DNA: TGTGCCAGCAGTGGCCGGACAGGGATTGGTAGCAATCAGCCCCAGCATTTT. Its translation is CASSGRTGIGSNQPQHF.

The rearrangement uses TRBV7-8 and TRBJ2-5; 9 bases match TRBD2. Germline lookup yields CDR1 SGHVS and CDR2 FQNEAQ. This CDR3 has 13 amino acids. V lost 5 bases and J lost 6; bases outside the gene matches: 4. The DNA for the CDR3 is TGTGCCAGCAGCCCGACTAGCGGAAAGACCCAGTACTTC. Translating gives CASSPTSGKTQYF.

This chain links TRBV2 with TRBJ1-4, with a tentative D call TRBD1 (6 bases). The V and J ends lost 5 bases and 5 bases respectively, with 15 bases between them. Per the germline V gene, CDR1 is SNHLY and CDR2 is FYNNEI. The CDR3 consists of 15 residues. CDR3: CASSSAGVGNEKLFF. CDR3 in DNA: TGTGCCAGCAGTTCTGCAGGGGTGGGAAATGAAAAACTGTTTTTT.

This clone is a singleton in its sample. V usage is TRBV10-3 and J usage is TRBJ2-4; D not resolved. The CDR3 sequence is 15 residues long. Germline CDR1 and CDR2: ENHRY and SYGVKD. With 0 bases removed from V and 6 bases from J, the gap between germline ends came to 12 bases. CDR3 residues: CAISESLDPPNIQYF. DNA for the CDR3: TGTGCCATCAGTGAGTCCCTAGATCCTCCAAACATTCAGTACTTC.

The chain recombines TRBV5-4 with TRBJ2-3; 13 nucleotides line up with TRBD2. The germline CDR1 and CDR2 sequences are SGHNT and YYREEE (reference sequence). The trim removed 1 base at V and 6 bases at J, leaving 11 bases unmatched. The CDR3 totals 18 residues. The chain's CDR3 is CASSLPQGTSGTLDTQYF. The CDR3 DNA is TGTGCCAGCAGCTTGCCCCAGGGGACTAGCGGGACGTTGGATACGCAGTATTTT.

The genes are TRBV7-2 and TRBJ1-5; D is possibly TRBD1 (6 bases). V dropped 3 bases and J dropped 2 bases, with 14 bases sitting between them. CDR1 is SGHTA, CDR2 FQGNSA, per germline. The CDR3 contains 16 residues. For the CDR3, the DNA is TGTGCCAGCAGCTTCCAGGGGACCTCAGGCAATCAGCCCCAGCATTTT. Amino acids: CASSFQGTSGNQPQHF. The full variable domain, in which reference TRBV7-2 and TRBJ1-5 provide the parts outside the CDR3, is GAGVSQSPSNKVTEKGKDVELRCDPISGHTALYWYRQSLGQGLEFLIYFQGNSAPDKSGLPSDRFSAERTGGSVSTLTIQRTQQEDSAVYLCASSFQGTSGNQPQHFGDGTRLSIL.

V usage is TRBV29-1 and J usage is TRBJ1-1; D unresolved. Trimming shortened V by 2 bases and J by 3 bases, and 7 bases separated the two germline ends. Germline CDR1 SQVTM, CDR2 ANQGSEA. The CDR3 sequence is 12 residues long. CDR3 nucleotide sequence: TGCAGCGTTGAAAACCGGGACACTGAAGCTTTCTTT. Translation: CSVENRDTEAFF.

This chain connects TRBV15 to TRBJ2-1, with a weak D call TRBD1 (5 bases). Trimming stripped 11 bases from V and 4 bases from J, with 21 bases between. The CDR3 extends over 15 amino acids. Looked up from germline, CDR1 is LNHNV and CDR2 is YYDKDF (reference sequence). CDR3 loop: CAFSREKTAYNEQFF. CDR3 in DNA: TGTGCCTTTAGCAGAGAGAAGACAGCATACAATGAGCAGTTCTTC.

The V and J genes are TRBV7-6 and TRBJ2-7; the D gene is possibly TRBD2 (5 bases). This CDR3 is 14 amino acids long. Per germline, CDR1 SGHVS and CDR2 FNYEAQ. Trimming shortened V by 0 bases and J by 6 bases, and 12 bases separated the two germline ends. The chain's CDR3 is CASSLAADFGEQYF. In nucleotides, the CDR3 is TGTGCCAGCAGCTTAGCGGCGGACTTCGGCGAGCAGTACTTC.

DNA of the CDR3: TGCAGCGCTAGGGGGCCCTATGGCTACACCTTC. As protein: CSARGPYGYTF. V is TRBV29-1 and J is TRBJ1-2; TRBD1 matches 7 bases. The CDR3 has 11 residues. V was clipped by 7 bases and J by 4 bases; unmatched bases: 3. Germline V gene lookup returns CDR1 SQVTM and CDR2 ANQGSEA.

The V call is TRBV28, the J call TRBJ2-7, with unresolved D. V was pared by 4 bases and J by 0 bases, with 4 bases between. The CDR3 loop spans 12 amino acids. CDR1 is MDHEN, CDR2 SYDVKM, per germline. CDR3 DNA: TGTGCCAGCAGTTCCAACTCCTACGAGCAGTACTTC. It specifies CASSSNSYEQYF.

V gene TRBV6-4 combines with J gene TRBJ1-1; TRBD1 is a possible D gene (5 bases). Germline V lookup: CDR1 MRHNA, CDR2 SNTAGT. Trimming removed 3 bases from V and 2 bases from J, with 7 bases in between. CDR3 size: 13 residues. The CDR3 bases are TGTGCCAGCAGTGAAGGGGAAAACACTGAAGCTTTCTTT. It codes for CASSEGENTEAFF.

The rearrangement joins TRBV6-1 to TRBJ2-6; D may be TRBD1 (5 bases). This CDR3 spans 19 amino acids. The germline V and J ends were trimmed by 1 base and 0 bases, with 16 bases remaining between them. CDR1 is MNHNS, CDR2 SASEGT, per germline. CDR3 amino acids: CASSEDPPGWTSGANVLTF. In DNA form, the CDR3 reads TGTGCCAGCAGTGAAGATCCCCCAGGGTGGACCTCTGGGGCCAACGTCCTGACTTTC.

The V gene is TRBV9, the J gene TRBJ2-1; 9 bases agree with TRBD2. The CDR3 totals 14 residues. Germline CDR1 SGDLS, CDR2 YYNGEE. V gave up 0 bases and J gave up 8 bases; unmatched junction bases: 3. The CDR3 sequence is CASSVVAGDYEQFF. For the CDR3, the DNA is TGTGCCAGCAGCGTAGTAGCGGGAGACTATGAGCAGTTCTTC.

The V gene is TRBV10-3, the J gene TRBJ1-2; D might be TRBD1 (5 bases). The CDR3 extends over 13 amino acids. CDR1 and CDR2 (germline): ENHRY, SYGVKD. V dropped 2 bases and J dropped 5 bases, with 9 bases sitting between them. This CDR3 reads CAISENTGYGYTF. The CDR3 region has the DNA TGTGCCATCAGTGAGAACACAGGTTATGGCTACACCTTC.